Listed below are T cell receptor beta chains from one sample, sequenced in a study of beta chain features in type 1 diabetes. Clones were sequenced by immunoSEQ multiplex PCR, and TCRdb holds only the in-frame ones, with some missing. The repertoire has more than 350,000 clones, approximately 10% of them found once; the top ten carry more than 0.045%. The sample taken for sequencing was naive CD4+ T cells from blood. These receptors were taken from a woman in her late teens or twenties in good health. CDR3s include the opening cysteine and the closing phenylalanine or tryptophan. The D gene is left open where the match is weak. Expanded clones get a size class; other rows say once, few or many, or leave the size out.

TGCGCCAGCAGCAGCGGGAGCTACGAGCAGTACTTC | CASSSGSYEQYF | TRBV5-1 | TRBD2 | TRBJ2-7 | few
TGCAGCGTTGGGAGGCCACTCAGCTATGGCTACACCTTC | CSVGRPLSYGYTF | TRBV29-1 | - | TRBJ1-2 | -
TGTGCCAGCAGCCCTGGAGTGAGGGCGGATTCGGTCAATGAGCAGTTCTTC | CASSPGVRADSVNEQFF | TRBV7-9 | - | TRBJ2-1 | -
TGTGCCGGCCAGGCTTCAGGGGTGGATACGCAGTATTTT | CAGQASGVDTQYF | TRBV2 | - | TRBJ2-3 | -
TGTGCCAGCAGCGATGGACACAATCAGCCCCAGCATTTT | CASSDGHNQPQHF | TRBV11-1 | - | TRBJ1-5 | few
TGCAGCGTCGGGGAAAGGGACACAGATACGCAGTATTTT | CSVGERDTDTQYF | TRBV29-1 | - | TRBJ2-3 | -
TGTGCCAGCAGTTACGGGACAGGGAAGGGCTATGGCTACACCTTC | CASSYGTGKGYGYTF | TRBV6-5 | TRBD1 | TRBJ1-2 | -
TGTGCCAGCAGCTTCGCAGAGAGGTCGAACACTGAAGCTTTCTTT | CASSFAERSNTEAFF | TRBV7-9 | - | TRBJ1-1 | few
TGTGCCAGCAGCTTAGCCATTGCGGCAGAAAACTATGGCTACACCTTC | CASSLAIAAENYGYTF | TRBV7-9 | - | TRBJ1-2 | -
TGTGCCAGTAGTTTCAGCCCGACCGGGATAAGCTCCTACAATGAGCAGTTCTTC | CASSFSPTGISSYNEQFF | TRBV19 | - | TRBJ2-1 | few
TGCGCCAGCAGCCAAGATCTCTTCGCTAGCGGGGGGCACACAGATACGCAGTATTTT | CASSQDLFASGGHTDTQYF | TRBV4-3 | TRBD2 | TRBJ2-3 | few
TGTGCCAGCTCACCGGACAGAAACATTCAGTACTTC | CASSPDRNIQYF | TRBV18 | - | TRBJ2-4 | -
TGTGCCAGCAGCACCCTAGCGCAAGAGACCCAGTACTTC | CASSTLAQETQYF | TRBV7-2 | - | TRBJ2-5 | -
TGTGCCAGCAGCCACCCGGACAGGGCCAATCAGCCCCAGCATTTT | CASSHPDRANQPQHF | TRBV4-2 | TRBD1 | TRBJ1-5 | -
TGCGCCAGCAGCCAAGTTTCGGGGCAGGTTAGCAATCAGCCCCAGCATTTT | CASSQVSGQVSNQPQHF | TRBV4-1 | - | TRBJ1-5 | -
TGCGCCAGCAGCTTGGCGGGGACAGGATGGGACACTGAAGCTTTCTTT | CASSLAGTGWDTEAFF | TRBV5-1 | TRBD1 | TRBJ1-1 | few
TGTGCCAGCAGCTCCCCCTTGTATGGGACTAGTAGGGCTGAGCAGTTCTTC | CASSSPLYGTSRAEQFF | TRBV11-2 | TRBD2 | TRBJ2-1 | few
TGCGCCAGCAGCTTGGCGGCTAGCTGGTACCAAGAGACCCAGTACTTC | CASSLAASWYQETQYF | TRBV5-1 | - | TRBJ2-5 | -
TGTGCCAGCAGCCCCGGACGGAGAGGCTACGAGCAGTACTTC | CASSPGRRGYEQYF | TRBV7-9 | - | TRBJ2-7 | -
TGCGCCAGCAGCCAAGAGTGGGGACTAGCGGTGGATACGCAGTATTTT | CASSQEWGLAVDTQYF | TRBV4-3 | TRBD2 | TRBJ2-3 | few
TGCGCCAGCAGCCAAGCTAGAGACACTGAAGCTTTCTTT | CASSQARDTEAFF | TRBV4-3 | - | TRBJ1-1 | few
TGTGCCCTCACGAGGGGGACTAGCGGGAGCAACGAGCAGTACTTC | CALTRGTSGSNEQYF | TRBV30 | TRBD2 | TRBJ2-7 | few
TGTGCCAGCAGCCCTCGGACAGGGGTGACCGGGGAGCTGTTTTTT | CASSPRTGVTGELFF | TRBV14 | TRBD1 | TRBJ2-2 | -
TGTGCCAGCAGCCGTACCACCGGGACCCCCTACGAGCAGTACTTC | CASSRTTGTPYEQYF | TRBV7-2 | - | TRBJ2-7 | -
TGTGCCAGCAGCCCACAGGGAGCCAAAAACATTCAGTACTTC | CASSPQGAKNIQYF | TRBV5-4 | - | TRBJ2-4 | few
TGTGCCACCGCAGAGAACTATGGCTACACCTTC | CATAENYGYTF | TRBV19 | - | TRBJ1-2 | few
TGTGCCAGCACACTTGGTCGGGGGAACTATGGCTACACCTTC | CASTLGRGNYGYTF | TRBV7-9 | - | TRBJ1-2 | few
TGCGCCAGCAGCTCGGGACAGTACTACGAGCAGTACTTC | CASSSGQYYEQYF | TRBV5-1 | TRBD1 | TRBJ2-7 | few
TGTGCCAGCTCACCGAATGTTGACAGCTCTGGAAACACCATATATTTT | CASSPNVDSSGNTIYF | TRBV18 | - | TRBJ1-3 | -
TGTGCCAGCAGCTTAGTCCGATCACTAGTTTTCAATGAGCAGTTCTTC | CASSLVRSLVFNEQFF | TRBV11-1 | - | TRBJ2-1 | -
TGTGCCTGGAAGGGCTGGAGGGAAGGCTACACCTTC | CAWKGWREGYTF | TRBV30 | - | TRBJ1-2 | once